A single sample gave rise to the 27 T cell receptor beta chains below, sequenced in a study of a mutant IDH1 vaccine in newly diagnosed glioma. Assay used: immunoSEQ multiplex PCR; TCRdb lists only in-frame clones, some missing. The sample has 90,000 to 100,000 clones; about 87% are singletons. The time point is: baseline, week 1 (first vaccination visit). Treatment reported: pre-vaccination baseline after standard-of-care therapy. The sequencing used PBMCs, collected from a glioma patient treated with radiotherapy, temozolomide or both. The receptors come from a woman between 50 and 59 years old with glioma.

This chain connects TRBV6-1 to TRBJ1-5, with D perhaps TRBD1 (5 bases). Germline values: CDR1 MNHNS, CDR2 SASEGT. The CDR3 covers 17 residues. V dropped 0 bases and J dropped 0 bases, with 12 bases sitting between them. CDR3 residues: CASSEAEQVYSNQPQHF. The CDR3 bases are TGTGCCAGCAGTGAAGCGGAACAGGTTTATAGCAATCAGCCCCAGCATTTT.

This chain uses TRBV4-2 with TRBJ2-4; 9 bases are shared with TRBD2. The junction had 10 bases not matched to a gene; V was cut back by 5 bases and J by 2 bases. Germline values: CDR1 LGHNA, CDR2 YNFKEQ. The CDR3 is 17 amino acids. CDR3 in amino acids: CASSSPQAGGPKNIQYF. The CDR3 region has the DNA TGTGCCAGCAGCTCCCCGCAAGCGGGAGGTCCCAAAAACATTCAGTACTTC.

The chain has TRBV7-9 and TRBJ2-7, with D maybe TRBD2 (6 bases). There are 14 residues in the CDR3. Trimming left V 5 bases short and J 2 bases short, with 13 bases between. Germline-derived CDR1 and CDR2 are SEHNR and FQNEAQ (reference sequence). The CDR3 spells CASSPRGTAYEQYF. The CDR3 nucleotides read TGTGCCAGCAGCCCACGGGGGACGGCCTACGAGCAGTACTTC.

This clone appeared once. The J gene is TRBJ2-1, the V gene TRBV7-7, with no clear D. Germline V gene data show CDR1 as SSHAT and CDR2 as FNYEAQ (reference sequence). The CDR3 totals 14 residues. CDR3 sequence: CAVSWTGAPNEQFF. The CDR3 DNA follows: TGTGCTGTATCCTGGACCGGCGCTCCTAATGAGCAGTTCTTC.

This chain uses TRBV30 with TRBJ1-1; D not resolved. Germline V gene lookup returns CDR1 GTSNPN and CDR2 SVGIG (reference sequence). This CDR3 has 13 residues. V was clipped by 4 bases and J by 1 base, with 10 bases between them. This CDR3 is CAWKPSGNTEAFF. As DNA, the CDR3 is TGTGCCTGGAAACCCAGTGGGAACACTGAAGCTTTCTTT.

CDR3 sequence reads: CASSLTSEGEQYF. The CDR3, as DNA: TGTGCCAGCAGCTTAACTAGCGAGGGCGAGCAGTACTTC. The chain combines TRBV7-3 with TRBJ2-7; maybe TRBD2 (5 bases). V shed 0 bases and J shed 6 bases, with 9 bases lying between them. Germline values: CDR1 SGHTA, CDR2 FQGTGA. The CDR3 length is 13 residues.

The CDR3 DNA follows: TGTGCCAGCAGCCCGATGACAGGGGGCGAGACCCAGTACTTC. As protein: CASSPMTGGETQYF. V usage is TRBV5-6 and J usage is TRBJ2-5, with 10 bases matching TRBD1. The CDR3 covers 14 residues. V was clipped by 4 bases and J by 5 bases; unmatched bases: 5. Germline CDR1 reads SGHDT; CDR2 reads YYEEEE. The whole variable domain, remainder taken from reference TRBV5-6 and TRBJ2-5, is DAGVTQSPTHLIKTRGQQVTLRCSPKSGHDTVSWYQQALGQGPQFIFQYYEEEERQRGNFPDRFSGHQFPNYSSELNVNALLLGDSALYLCASSPMTGGETQYFGPGTRLLVL.

The genes are TRBV7-9 and TRBJ1-2; perhaps TRBD1 as D (6 bases). V was pared by 7 bases and J by 4 bases, with 13 bases between. From germline, CDR1 is SEHNR and CDR2 FQNEAQ (reference sequence). CDR3 length: 13 residues. CDR3 residues: CASKDSDSYGYTF. For the CDR3, the DNA is TGTGCCAGCAAGGACAGCGATTCCTATGGCTACACCTTC.

The gene calls are TRBV5-1 and TRBJ2-1; 10 nucleotides agree with TRBD2. Germline lookup yields CDR1 SGHRS and CDR2 YFSETQ. J lost 0 bases, V lost 0 bases, and 12 bases had no gene match. This CDR3 spans 20 amino acids. The CDR3 bases are TGCGCCAGCAGCTTGGAGCCTCTAGCGGGAGAAAGGAGCTCCTACAATGAGCAGTTCTTC. Amino acid sequence: CASSLEPLAGERSSYNEQFF.

The gene calls are TRBV12-5 and TRBJ1-1; 10 positions match TRBD1. CDR3 length equals 17 residues. Looked up from germline, CDR1 is LGHNT and CDR2 is FRNRAP. V lost 0 bases to trimming and J lost 1 base; unmatched junction nucleotides: 5. Written as DNA, the CDR3 is TGTGCTAGTGGTTTGGTAAAGGGACAGGGGACGAACACTGAAGCTTTCTTT. Translated, it gives CASGLVKGQGTNTEAFF.

The V call is TRBV9, the J call TRBJ1-2; D is unresolved. This CDR3 region has 16 residues. Trimming took 0 bases from V and 4 from J, leaving 16 bases between them. Germline CDR1 is SGDLS and CDR2 is YYNGEE. The CDR3 bases are TGTGCCAGCAGCGTAGGGCCAAGTGATCCCGTCTATGGCTACACCTTC. Amino acid sequence: CASSVGPSDPVYGYTF.

The V call is TRBV4-1, the J call TRBJ2-1, with D perhaps given as TRBD1 or TRBD2 (5 bases each). V gave up 3 bases and J gave up 9 bases, with 15 bases separating them. CDR3 length equals 14 residues. In germline, CDR1 is MGHRA, CDR2 YSYEKL. Here the CDR3 reads CASSQGRWGSEQFF. The CDR3 DNA reads TGCGCCAGCAGCCAGGGACGGTGGGGGAGTGAGCAGTTCTTC.

The chain employs TRBV7-2 and TRBJ1-5, with 8 bases identical to TRBD1. Germline CDR1 and CDR2: SGHTA and FQGNSA. V was pared by 1 base and J by 4 bases, with 6 bases of the junction left unmatched. This CDR3 spans 16 amino acids. CDR3 in amino acids: CASSLDGTGNNQPQHF. CDR3 nucleotides: TGTGCCAGCAGCTTAGATGGGACAGGAAATAATCAGCCCCAGCATTTT.

The rearrangement links TRBV2 to TRBJ2-5; D gene ambiguous. The DNA end favors TRBJ2-7, so the J call may be wrong. The CDR3 sequence is 15 residues long. Per the germline V gene, CDR1 is SNHLY and CDR2 is FYNNEI. CDR3 nucleotides: TGTGCCAGCAGTGAAGGGACCAGAAACCTCTACGAGCAGTACTTC. Translated, it gives CASSEGTRNLYEQYF.

The chain combines TRBV7-8 with TRBJ2-7, with 12 bases fitting TRBD2. The CDR3 is 18 residues long. Trimming took 5 bases from V and 0 from J; bases not matched to a gene: 11. The germline V gene has CDR1 SGHVS and CDR2 FQNEAQ. CDR3 sequence: CASSPYRLAGVVSYEQYF. The CDR3, as DNA: TGTGCCAGCAGCCCCTACCGACTAGCGGGAGTGGTCTCCTACGAGCAGTACTTC.

The chain couples TRBV6-6 to TRBJ1-2, with TRBD1 identical over 8 bases. CDR1 and CDR2 (germline): MNHNY, SVGAGI (reference sequence). The CDR3 consists of 13 residues. Trimming cost V 5 bases and J 4 bases; bases outside gene matches: 3. The DNA for the CDR3 is TGTGCCAGCAGTCCTACAGGGGGCTATGGCTACACCTTC. As protein: CASSPTGGYGYTF.

The chain is built from TRBV9 and TRBJ2-1; 13 bases match TRBD2. The J segment lost 3 bases and the V segment lost 0 bases, leaving 9 bases of the junction unmatched. The CDR3 has 19 amino acids. Per germline, CDR1 SGDLS and CDR2 YYNGEE. In nucleotides, the CDR3 is TGTGCCAGCAGCGTAGCTGGGACTAGCGGGACGGGGGTCTACAATGAGCAGTTCTTC. Its protein is CASSVAGTSGTGVYNEQFF.

The chain links TRBV28 to TRBJ1-2; 9 bases are shared with TRBD1. Trimming at V came to 2 bases and at J to 7 bases, leaving 5 bases not matched to a gene. The CDR3 is made up of 14 amino acids. Looked up from germline, CDR1 is MDHEN and CDR2 is SYDVKM. The CDR3 is CASSLNRGLGGYTF. The CDR3 nucleotides are TGTGCCAGCAGTTTAAACAGGGGGCTGGGTGGCTACACCTTC.

The V gene is TRBV2, the J gene TRBJ2-7; possibly TRBD1 or TRBD2 for D (5 bases each). V was clipped by 8 bases and J by 2 bases, with 10 bases between them. CDR1 is SNHLY and CDR2 is FYNNEI in the germline V gene. The CDR3 totals 12 residues. The CDR3 is CASGEGTYEQYF. CDR3 DNA: TGTGCCAGCGGAGAGGGGACCTACGAGCAGTACTTC. Full variable domain (outside the CDR3, taken from reference TRBV2 and TRBJ2-7): EPEVTQTPSHQVTQMGQEVILRCVPISNHLYFYWYRQILGQKVEFLVSFYNNEISEKSEIFDDQFSVERPDGSNFTLKIRSTKLEDSAMYFCASGEGTYEQYFGPGTRLTVT.

The DNA of the CDR3 is TGTGCCAGCTCACCGGACAGGGGGAATCAGCCCCAGCATTTT. It is translated as CASSPDRGNQPQHF. V usage is TRBV18 and J usage is TRBJ1-5; 10 nucleotides agree with TRBD1. Germline CDR1 and CDR2: KGHSH and LQKENI. The CDR3 covers 14 residues. Trimming took 3 bases from V and 4 from J; bases not matched to a gene: 0.

The V and J genes are TRBV4-2 and TRBJ1-2; the D gene is possibly TRBD1 (6 bases). CDR1 and CDR2 from the germline V gene are LGHNA and YNFKEQ. V dropped 2 bases and J dropped 3 bases, with 10 bases sitting between them. This CDR3 is built from 14 residues. CDR3 nucleotide sequence: TGTGCCAGCAGCCAAAACAGGGTTGACTATGGCTACACCTTC. Protein product: CASSQNRVDYGYTF.

J is TRBJ1-2 and V is TRBV27; TRBD1 might be the D (6 bases). CDR1 MNHEY and CDR2 SMNVEV come from the germline V gene (reference sequence). CDR3 length: 15 residues. Between the trimmed V and J ends, which lost 0 bases and 1 base, there was a span of 9 bases. CDR3 protein: CASSLSGGLNYGYTF. The DNA of the CDR3 is TGTGCCAGCAGTTTATCCGGGGGCCTTAACTATGGCTACACCTTC.

This chain links TRBV5-1 with TRBJ1-1; D might be TRBD1 (6 bases). The CDR3 runs 16 residues. Trimming left V 4 bases short and J 2 bases short, with 18 bases between. The germline CDR1 and CDR2 sequences are SGHRS and YFSETQ. In DNA form, the CDR3 reads TGCGCCAGCAGCATACAGTTCCGGGGGCTTAACACTGAAGCTTTCTTT. This gives the protein CASSIQFRGLNTEAFF.

Concerning this clone itself: The sample has other DNA sequences that encode this CDR3 too. The V call is TRBV5-6, the J call TRBJ2-3, with 10 nucleotides matching TRBD2. The germline gives CDR1 SGHDT, CDR2 YYEEEE. The CDR3 is made up of 15 amino acids. V lost 4 bases and J lost 1; bases outside the gene matches: 3. The CDR3 is CASSLGLAGTDTQYF. As DNA, the CDR3 is TGTGCCAGCAGCCTTGGACTAGCGGGCACAGATACGCAGTATTTT.

The chain is built from TRBV6-5 and TRBJ1-1; the D gene is possibly TRBD1 (6 bases). Trimming took 5 bases from V and 1 from J, leaving 14 bases between them. This CDR3 has 15 amino acids. The germline CDR1 and CDR2 sequences are MNHEY and SVGAGI. CDR3 nucleotides: TGTGCCAGCAGTATAAACAGGGAGGGGAACACTGAAGCTTTCTTT. This codes for CASSINREGNTEAFF.

The chain is built from TRBV27 and TRBJ2-7, with 10 bases matching TRBD1. CDR3 length: 16 residues. V was pared by 4 bases and J by 6 bases, with 12 bases of the junction left unmatched. CDR1 and CDR2 from the germline V gene are MNHEY and SMNVEV (reference sequence). CDR3 sequence reads: CASSSPPGTGAGEQYF. The CDR3 DNA sequence: TGTGCCAGCAGTTCCCCCCCCGGGACAGGGGCAGGCGAGCAGTACTTC.

The rearrangement joins TRBV29-1 to TRBJ2-2; 8 nucleotides match TRBD1. Trimming at V came to 6 bases and at J to 1 base, leaving 10 bases not matched to a gene. CDR1 is SQVTM, CDR2 ANQGSEA, per germline. The CDR3 runs 16 residues. CDR3 region: CSVIPQQGENTGELFF. The CDR3, as DNA: TGCAGCGTGATTCCTCAACAGGGGGAGAACACCGGGGAGCTGTTTTTT.